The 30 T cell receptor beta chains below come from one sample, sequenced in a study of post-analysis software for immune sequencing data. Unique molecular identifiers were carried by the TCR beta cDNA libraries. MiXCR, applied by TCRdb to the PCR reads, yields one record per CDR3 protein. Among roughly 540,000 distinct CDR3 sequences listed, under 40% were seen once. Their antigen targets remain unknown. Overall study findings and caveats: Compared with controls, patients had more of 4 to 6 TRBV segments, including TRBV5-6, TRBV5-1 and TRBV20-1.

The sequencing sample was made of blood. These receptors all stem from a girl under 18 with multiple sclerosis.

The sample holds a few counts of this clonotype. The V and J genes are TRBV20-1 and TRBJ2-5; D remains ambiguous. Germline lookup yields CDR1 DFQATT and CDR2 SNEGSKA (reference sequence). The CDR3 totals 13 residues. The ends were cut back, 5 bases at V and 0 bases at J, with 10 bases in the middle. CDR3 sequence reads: CSAVTAYQETQYF. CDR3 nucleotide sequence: TGCAGTGCTGTAACAGCTTACCAAGAGACCCAGTACTTC.

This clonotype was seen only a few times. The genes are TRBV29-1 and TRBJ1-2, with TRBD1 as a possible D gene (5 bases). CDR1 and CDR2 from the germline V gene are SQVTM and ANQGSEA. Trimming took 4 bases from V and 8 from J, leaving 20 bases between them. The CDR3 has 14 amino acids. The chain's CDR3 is CSVGWVTAGGGYTF. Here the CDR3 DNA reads TGCAGCGTTGGGTGGGTGACAGCCGGTGGAGGCTACACCTTC.

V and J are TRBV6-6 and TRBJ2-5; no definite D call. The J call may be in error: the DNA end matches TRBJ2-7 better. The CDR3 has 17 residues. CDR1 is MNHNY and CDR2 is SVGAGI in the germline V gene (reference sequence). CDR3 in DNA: TGTGCCAGCAGTTCCCTCCGGCAGGTTCGGGCTTTCTACGAGCAGTACTTC. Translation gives CASSSLRQVRAFYEQYF.

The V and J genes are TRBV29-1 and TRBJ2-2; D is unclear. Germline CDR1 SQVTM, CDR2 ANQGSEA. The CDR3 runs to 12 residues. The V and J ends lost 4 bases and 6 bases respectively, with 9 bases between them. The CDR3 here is CSVALGSGELFF. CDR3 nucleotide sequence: TGCAGCGTTGCCTTGGGTTCCGGGGAGCTGTTTTTT.

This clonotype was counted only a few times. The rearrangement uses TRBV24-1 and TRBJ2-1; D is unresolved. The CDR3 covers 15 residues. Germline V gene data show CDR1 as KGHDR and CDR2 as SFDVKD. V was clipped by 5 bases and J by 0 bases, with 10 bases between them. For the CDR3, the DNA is TGTGCCACCAGTGCTCCAGGTAGCTCCTACAATGAGCAGTTCTTC. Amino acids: CATSAPGSSYNEQFF.

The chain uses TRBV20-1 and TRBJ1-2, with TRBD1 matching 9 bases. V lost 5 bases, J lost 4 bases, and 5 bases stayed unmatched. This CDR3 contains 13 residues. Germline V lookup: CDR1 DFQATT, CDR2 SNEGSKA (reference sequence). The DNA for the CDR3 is TGCAGTGCTGCGGCGGGACAGGGCTATGGCTACACCTTC. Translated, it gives CSAAAGQGYGYTF.

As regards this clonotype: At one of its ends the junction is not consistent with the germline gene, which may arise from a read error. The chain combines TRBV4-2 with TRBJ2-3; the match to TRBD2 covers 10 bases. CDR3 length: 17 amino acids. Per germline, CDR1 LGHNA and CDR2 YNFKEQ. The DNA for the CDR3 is TGTGCCAGCAGCCAAGTCCTAGCGGGGGAGGTCACAGATGCGCAGTATTTT. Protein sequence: CASSQVLAGEVTDAQYF.

The CDR3 region is CSAPDRDPNYGYTF. CDR3 in DNA: TGCAGTGCTCCGGACAGGGATCCTAACTATGGCTACACCTTC. The V and J genes are TRBV20-1 and TRBJ1-2; 8 bases map to TRBD1. The CDR3 spans 14 residues. With 5 bases clipped from V and 0 bases from J, the junction kept 5 bases outside the gene matches. Germline lookup yields CDR1 DFQATT and CDR2 SNEGSKA (reference sequence).

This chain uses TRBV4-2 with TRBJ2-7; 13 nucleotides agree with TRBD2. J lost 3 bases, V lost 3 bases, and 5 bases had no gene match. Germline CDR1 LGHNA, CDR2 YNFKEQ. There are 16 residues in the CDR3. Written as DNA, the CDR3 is TGTGCCAGCAGCCACGGGACTAGCGGGATAATCTACGAGCAGTACTTC. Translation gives CASSHGTSGIIYEQYF.

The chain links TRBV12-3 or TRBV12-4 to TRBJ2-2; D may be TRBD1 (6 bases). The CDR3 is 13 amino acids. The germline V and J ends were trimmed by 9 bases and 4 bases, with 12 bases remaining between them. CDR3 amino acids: CASRWGRTGELFF. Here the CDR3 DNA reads TGTGCCAGTAGATGGGGGCGCACCGGGGAGCTGTTTTTT.

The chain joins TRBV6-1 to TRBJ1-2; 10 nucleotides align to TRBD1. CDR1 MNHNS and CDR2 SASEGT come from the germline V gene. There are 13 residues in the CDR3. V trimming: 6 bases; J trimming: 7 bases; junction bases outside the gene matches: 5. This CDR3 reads CASRGTGVPGYTF. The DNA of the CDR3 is TGTGCCAGCAGGGGGACAGGGGTGCCTGGCTACACCTTC.

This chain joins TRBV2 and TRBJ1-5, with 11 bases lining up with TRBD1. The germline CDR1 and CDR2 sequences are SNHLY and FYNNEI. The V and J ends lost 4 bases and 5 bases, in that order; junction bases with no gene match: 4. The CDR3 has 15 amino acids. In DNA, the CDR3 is TGTGCCAGCAGTGGGACAGGGGGCGCTTATCAGCCCCAGCATTTT. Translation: CASSGTGGAYQPQHF.

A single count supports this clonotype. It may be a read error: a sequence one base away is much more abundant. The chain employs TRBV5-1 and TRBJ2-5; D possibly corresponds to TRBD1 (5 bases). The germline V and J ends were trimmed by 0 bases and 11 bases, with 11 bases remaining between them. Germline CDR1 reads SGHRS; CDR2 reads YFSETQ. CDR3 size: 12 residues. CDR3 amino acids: CASSLEDNEQYF. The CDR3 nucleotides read TGCGCCAGCAGCTTGGAGGACAATGAGCAGTACTTC.

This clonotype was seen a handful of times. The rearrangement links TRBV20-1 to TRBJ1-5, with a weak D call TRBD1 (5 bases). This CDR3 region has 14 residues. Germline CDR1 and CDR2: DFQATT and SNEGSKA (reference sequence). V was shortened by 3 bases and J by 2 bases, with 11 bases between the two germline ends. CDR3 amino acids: CSASNQGGNQPQHF. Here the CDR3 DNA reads TGCAGTGCTAGTAATCAGGGTGGCAATCAGCCCCAGCATTTT.

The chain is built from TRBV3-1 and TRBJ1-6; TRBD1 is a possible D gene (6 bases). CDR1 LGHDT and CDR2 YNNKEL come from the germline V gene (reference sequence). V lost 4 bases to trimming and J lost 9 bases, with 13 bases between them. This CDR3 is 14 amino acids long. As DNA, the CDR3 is TGTGCCAGCAGCCCGGGACATAGAGCTTCACCCCTCCACTTT. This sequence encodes CASSPGHRASPLHF.

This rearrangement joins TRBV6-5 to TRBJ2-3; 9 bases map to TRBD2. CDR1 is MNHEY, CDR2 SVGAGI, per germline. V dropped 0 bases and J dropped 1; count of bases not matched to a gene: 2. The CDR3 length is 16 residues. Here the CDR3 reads CASSYSVAGGTDTQYF. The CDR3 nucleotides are TGTGCCAGCAGTTACTCAGTAGCGGGGGGCACAGATACGCAGTATTTT.

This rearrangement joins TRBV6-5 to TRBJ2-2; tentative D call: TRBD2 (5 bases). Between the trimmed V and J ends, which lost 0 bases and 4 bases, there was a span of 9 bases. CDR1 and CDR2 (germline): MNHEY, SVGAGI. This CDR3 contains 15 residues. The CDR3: CASSYSIGGTGELFF. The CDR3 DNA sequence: TGTGCCAGCAGTTACTCGATAGGAGGCACCGGGGAGCTGTTTTTT.

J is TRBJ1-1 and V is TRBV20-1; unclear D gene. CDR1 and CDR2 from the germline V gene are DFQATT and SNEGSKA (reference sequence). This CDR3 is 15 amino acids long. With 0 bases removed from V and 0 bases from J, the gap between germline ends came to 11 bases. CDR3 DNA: TGCAGTGCTAGAGATGGGGTAGACCTGAACACTGAAGCTTTCTTT. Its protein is CSARDGVDLNTEAFF.

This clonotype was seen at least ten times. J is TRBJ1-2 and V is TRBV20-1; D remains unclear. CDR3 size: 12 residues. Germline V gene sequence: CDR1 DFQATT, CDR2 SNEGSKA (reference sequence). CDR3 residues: CKIQGTNYGYTF. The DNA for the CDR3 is TGCAAGATCCAAGGGACTAACTATGGCTACACCTTC.

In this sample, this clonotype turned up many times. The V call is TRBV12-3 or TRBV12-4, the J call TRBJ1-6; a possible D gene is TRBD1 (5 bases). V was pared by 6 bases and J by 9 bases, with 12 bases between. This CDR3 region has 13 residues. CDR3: CASSPTGTSPLHF. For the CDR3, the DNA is TGTGCCAGCAGCCCCACCGGGACTTCACCCCTCCACTTT.

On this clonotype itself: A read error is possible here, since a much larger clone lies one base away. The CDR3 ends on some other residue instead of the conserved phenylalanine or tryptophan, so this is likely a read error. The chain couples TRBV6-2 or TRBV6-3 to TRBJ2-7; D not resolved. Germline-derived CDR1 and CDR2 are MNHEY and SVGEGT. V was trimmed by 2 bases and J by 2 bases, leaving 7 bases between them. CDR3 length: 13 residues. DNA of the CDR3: TGTGCCAGCAGTTACGATGGCCCCTACGAGCAGTACTCC. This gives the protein CASSYDGPYEQYS.

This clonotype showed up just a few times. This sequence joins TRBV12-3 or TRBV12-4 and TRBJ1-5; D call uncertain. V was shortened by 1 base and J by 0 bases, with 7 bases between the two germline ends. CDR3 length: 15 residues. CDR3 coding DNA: TGTGCCAGCAGTTTAGTCGGGTATAGCAATCAGCCCCAGCATTTT. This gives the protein CASSLVGYSNQPQHF.

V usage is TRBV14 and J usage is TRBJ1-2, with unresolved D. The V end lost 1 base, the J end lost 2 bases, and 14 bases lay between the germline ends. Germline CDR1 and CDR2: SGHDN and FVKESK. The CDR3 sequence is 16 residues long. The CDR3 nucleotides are TGTGCCAGCAGCCAAGCGGGTGGATTTGGCAACTATGGCTACACCTTC. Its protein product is CASSQAGGFGNYGYTF.

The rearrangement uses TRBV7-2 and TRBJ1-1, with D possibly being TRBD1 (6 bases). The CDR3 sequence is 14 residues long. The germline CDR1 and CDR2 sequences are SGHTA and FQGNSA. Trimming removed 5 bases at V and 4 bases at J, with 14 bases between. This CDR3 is CASSTRGGGTEAFF. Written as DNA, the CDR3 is TGTGCCAGCAGCACAAGGGGGGGAGGCACTGAAGCTTTCTTT.

The CDR3 loop is CASSFNRGLGQPQHF. CDR3 nucleotide sequence: TGTGCCAGCAGTTTTAACAGGGGGCTGGGTCAGCCCCAGCATTTT. This rearrangement joins TRBV12-3 or TRBV12-4 to TRBJ1-5; 9 bases align to TRBD1. The CDR3 is 15 amino acids. J gave up 6 bases and V 3 bases, and 6 bases lay outside the gene matches.

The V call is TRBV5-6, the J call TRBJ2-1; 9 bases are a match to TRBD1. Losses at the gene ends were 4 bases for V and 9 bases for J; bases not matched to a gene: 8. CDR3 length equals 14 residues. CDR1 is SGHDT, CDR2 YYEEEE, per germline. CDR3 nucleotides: TGTGCCAGCAGCCTCCGGGACAGGGTGGCTGAGCAGTTCTTC. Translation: CASSLRDRVAEQFF.

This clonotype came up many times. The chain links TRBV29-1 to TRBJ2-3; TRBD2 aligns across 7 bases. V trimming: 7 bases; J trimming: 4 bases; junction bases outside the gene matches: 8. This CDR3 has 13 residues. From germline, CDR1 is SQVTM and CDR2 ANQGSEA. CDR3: CSAERDSSDTQYF. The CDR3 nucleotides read TGCAGCGCCGAGCGGGATAGCTCAGATACGCAGTATTTT.

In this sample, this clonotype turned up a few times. The CDR3 sequence is CASLSRNEQYF. Written as DNA, the CDR3 is TGTGCCAGCCTGTCGAGAAACGAGCAGTACTTC. The chain joins TRBV27 to TRBJ2-7; D gene unclear. Trimming left V 8 bases short and J 5 bases short, with 10 bases between. Germline V lookup: CDR1 MNHEY, CDR2 SMNVEV (reference sequence). The length of the CDR3 is 11 residues.

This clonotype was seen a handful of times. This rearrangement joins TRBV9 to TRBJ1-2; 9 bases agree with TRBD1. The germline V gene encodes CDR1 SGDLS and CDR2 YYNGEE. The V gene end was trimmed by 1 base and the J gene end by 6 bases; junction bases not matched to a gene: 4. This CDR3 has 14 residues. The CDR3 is CASSVTGTGNGYTF. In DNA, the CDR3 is TGTGCCAGCAGCGTAACCGGGACAGGGAATGGCTACACCTTC.

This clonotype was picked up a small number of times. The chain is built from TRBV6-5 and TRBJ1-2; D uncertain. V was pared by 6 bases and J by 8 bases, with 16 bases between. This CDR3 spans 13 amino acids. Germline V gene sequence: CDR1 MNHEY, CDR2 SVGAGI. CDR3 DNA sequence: TGTGCCAGCAGGGAAATGGGCCGGAACGGCTACACCTTC. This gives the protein CASREMGRNGYTF.